The sequence of this T cell receptor beta chain was determined in a study of blood T cells in healthy people across ages. Overall study results and limits: Relative to aged donors, long-lived donors carried more naive CD4+ cells and displayed higher diversity.

Primers used in a second PCR of about 7 to 11 cycles were a sample-barcoded 5' primer and a J-beta primer mix. Samples each returned at least 2.5 million CDR3-containing paired-end reads. TCRdb reprocessed the 5' RACE reads via MiXCR and lists one record per CDR3 protein. Here the sample spans fewer than 750,000 distinct CDR3 sequences, more than 45% being singletons. From germline, CDR1 is SGHTA and CDR2 FQGNSA. The CDR3 is made up of 14 amino acids. Regarding this clonotype: Its cognate antigen is unknown. An end of the junction does not agree with germline; a read error may underlie this.

This rearrangement joins TRBV7-2 to TRBJ2-3, with no clear D. The receptor was isolated from a woman aged 80 or over in good health. The sequencing sample was made of blood. CDR3 nucleotides: TGTGCCAGCAGCTTAGGGCAGATCACAGATACGCGGTATTTT. Translated: CASSLGQITDTRYF.